This T cell receptor (beta chain) was identified during a study of T cell changes during pregnancy in multiple sclerosis. Sequenced by immunoSEQ multiplex PCR; TCRdb stores in-frame clones only, minus some. The sample has fewer than 60,000 clones, just under 95% seen once; the top ten hold under 7%. Trimming cost V 6 bases and J 3 bases, with 17 bases left between them. Germline-derived CDR1 and CDR2 are MNHEY and SVGAGI. This CDR3 is 15 amino acids long. The sample here was CD8+ T cells from peripheral blood mononuclear cells, taken in the first trimester of pregnancy. This sequence joins TRBV6-5 and TRBJ1-1, with D perhaps TRBD1 (5 bases). This TCR came from a female donor with multiple sclerosis, enrolled in a pregnancy study. CDR3 in DNA: TGTGCCAGCAGGGCACTCAGGGATAGGGACACTGAAGCTTTCTTT. This encodes CASRALRDRDTEAFF.